This T cell receptor beta chain was profiled in a study of T cells in Graves' hyperthyroidism and ophthalmopathy. This clonotype was seen more than once but under ten times. Clinical Activity Scores of at least 3, NOSPECS grades of at least 4 and durations under 3 months characterized ophthalmopathy patients. Not enrolled were patients with uncontrolled infection, other autoimmune disease, pregnancy or lactation. CDR1 and CDR2 (germline): SGHNT, YYREEE (reference sequence). The CDR3 runs 12 residues. V lost 7 bases and J lost 4, with 11 bases in between. TCR beta CDR3 sequences were amplified from RNA transcripts. HTBI primers were used for first-round RT-PCR of the TCR CDR3. TCRdb used MiXCR to reprocess the multiplex PCR reads, holding one entry per CDR3 protein. The table lists a few hundred thousand distinct CDR3 sequences, approximately 23% of them singletons.

The chain is built from TRBV5-4 and TRBJ2-5; D possibly matches TRBD1 or TRBD2 (7 bases each). This TCR derives from a man aged 25-45 years with Graves' ophthalmopathy. The sample consisted of blood. The CDR3 nucleotides read TGTGCCAGCGGGAGGGGGCCAGAGACCCAGTACTTC. Translating it yields CASGRGPETQYF.